A selection of T cell receptor beta chains follows, all from one sample in a study of blood T cell repertoires in COVID-19. Sequencing used immunoSEQ multiplex PCR; TCRdb keeps in-frame clones, though not all of them. The sample comprises about 25,000 clones, around nine tenths of which are singletons, and about a sixth rests with the top ten. The sequenced material came from peripheral blood. The receptors were gathered from a man aged 65-85 years with acute or convalescent COVID-19. The CDR3 runs from the conserved cysteine through the conserved F or W. Fields, in order: V gene, J gene, D gene, clone size, CDR3 protein, CDR3 DNA. A D gene is named only where the DNA matches it firmly. Clone size is given for some rows only: seen once, a few or many times, or a class if the clone is expanded.

TRBV3-1/TRBV3-2	TRBJ1-1	.	.	CASSLAHRVFAEAFF	TGTGCCAGCAGCCTGGCTCACAGGGTTTTCGCTGAAGCTTTCTTT
TRBV19	TRBJ2-3	TRBD1	.	CASRLRTGLTDTQYF	TGTGCCAGTCGCCTTAGGACAGGGCTCACAGATACGCAGTATTTT
TRBV9	TRBJ2-3	.	.	CASSVTGTDTQYF	TGTGCCAGCAGCGTTACAGGGACAGATACGCAGTATTTT
TRBV4-3	TRBJ2-1	.	.	CASSHESGPTYNEQFF	TGCGCCAGCAGCCACGAGAGCGGGCCGACCTACAATGAGCAGTTCTTC
TRBV3-1/TRBV3-2	TRBJ2-3	TRBD2	.	CASSGLAGGRTDTQYF	TGTGCCAGCAGCGGACTAGCGGGAGGCCGCACAGATACGCAGTATTTT
TRBV9	TRBJ2-5	.	.	CASSAQGTKETQYF	TGTGCCAGCAGCGCCCAGGGGACCAAAGAGACCCAGTACTTC
TRBV15	TRBJ2-5	.	.	CATSRDIVSETQYF	TGTGCCACCAGCAGAGATATCGTATCGGAGACCCAGTACTTC
TRBV21-1	TRBJ2-5	.	.	CASTLTAQYF	TGTGCCAGCACCCTCACGGCCCAGTACTTC
TRBV6-2/TRBV6-3	TRBJ1-3	.	once	CASSPGRRNSGNTIYF	TGTGCCAGCAGTCCCGGGAGACGGAACTCTGGAAACACCATATATTTT
TRBV3-1/TRBV3-2	TRBJ2-6	TRBD2	.	CASSQELAGGRSGANVLTF	TGTGCCAGCAGCCAAGAGCTAGCGGGAGGCCGATCTGGGGCCAACGTCCTGACTTTC
TRBV7-2	TRBJ2-7	TRBD1	.	CASSLRQGREEQYF	TGTGCCAGCAGCTTACGACAGGGTCGGGAAGAGCAGTACTTC
TRBV19	TRBJ2-4	TRBD1	.	CASSIRDRDLKPLAAKNIQYF	TGTGCCAGTAGCATCCGGGACAGGGACCTAAAACCACTAGCGGCCAAAAACATTCAGTACTTC
TRBV10-3	TRBJ2-1	TRBD2	.	CAISDSGANNEQFF	TGTGCCATCAGTGATAGCGGGGCTAACAATGAGCAGTTCTTC
TRBV28	TRBJ2-7	.	.	CASSRDWLNEQYF	TGTGCCAGCTCCCGGGACTGGCTTAACGAGCAGTACTTC
TRBV6-5	TRBJ1-2	TRBD1	.	CASSSSGTEAYTF	TGTGCCAGCAGTTCTTCCGGGACAGAGGCCTACACCTTC
TRBV12-3/TRBV12-4	TRBJ1-1	TRBD1	.	CASSRQGPTEAFF	TGTGCCAGCAGTCGACAGGGACCCACTGAAGCTTTCTTT
TRBV9	TRBJ2-1	.	once	CASSVEQGVNEQFF	TGTGCCAGCAGCGTAGAACAGGGAGTCAATGAGCAGTTCTTC
TRBV28	TRBJ1-2	TRBD1	.	CASSLGDSRNGYTF	TGTGCCAGCAGTTTAGGGGACAGTCGGAATGGCTACACCTTC
TRBV5-1	TRBJ2-1	TRBD2	.	CASSLASTSGNNEQFF	TGCGCCAGCAGCTTGGCCTCGACTAGCGGGAACAATGAGCAGTTCTTC
TRBV7-2	TRBJ2-7	TRBD2	.	CASSPELAGFYEQYF	TGTGCCAGCAGCCCAGAACTAGCGGGCTTTTACGAGCAGTACTTC
TRBV5-1	TRBJ2-7	.	.	CASKGEYEQYF	TGCGCCTCCAAGGGGGAGTACGAGCAGTACTTC
TRBV29-1	TRBJ2-3	TRBD2	once	CSVPGTSGNTDTQYF	TGCAGCGTCCCCGGGACTAGCGGGAACACAGATACGCAGTATTTT
TRBV15	TRBJ2-2	.	once	CATSRARGSGELFF	TGTGCCACCAGCAGAGCAAGGGGATCCGGGGAGCTGTTTTTT
TRBV19	TRBJ1-4	.	few	CASSMAREKLFF	TGTGCCAGTAGTATGGCGAGGGAAAAACTGTTTTTT
TRBV25-1	TRBJ2-5	TRBD1	.	CASSGLGTGRETQYF	TGTGCCAGCAGTGGACTAGGGACAGGGAGGGAGACCCAGTACTTC
TRBV9	TRBJ1-1	.	.	CASSALFGTEAFF	TGTGCCAGCAGCGCCCTCTTCGGCACTGAAGCTTTCTTT
TRBV4-2	TRBJ1-4	.	.	CASSQLPGLFHF	TGTGCCAGCAGCCAACTTCCGGGACTCTTCCATTTT
TRBV7-2	TRBJ2-1	TRBD2	.	CASSPRLAGDGEQFF	TGTGCCAGCAGCCCCAGACTAGCGGGGGATGGTGAGCAGTTCTTC
TRBV10-3	TRBJ1-2	TRBD1	.	CAISEWKGGAVGYTF	TGTGCCATCAGTGAGTGGAAAGGGGGCGCGGTTGGCTACACCTTC
TRBV7-9	TRBJ2-5	.	.	CASSLASRAQETQYF	TGTGCCAGCAGCTTAGCTTCCAGGGCCCAAGAGACCCAGTACTTC
TRBV7-2	TRBJ1-1	.	.	CASSSPGPMNTEAFF	TGTGCCAGCAGCTCGCCCGGTCCTATGAACACTGAAGCTTTCTTT
TRBV29-1	TRBJ1-5	.	.	CSVGQTNQPQHF	TGCAGCGTTGGACAGACCAATCAGCCCCAGCATTTT
TRBV6-5	TRBJ2-2	.	.	CASSQLAEAGELFF	TGTGCCAGCAGTCAATTAGCGGAGGCCGGGGAGCTGTTTTTT
TRBV14	TRBJ2-7	TRBD1	.	CASSHRQGSFSSYEQYF	TGTGCCAGCAGTCACCGACAGGGTTCTTTTAGCTCCTACGAGCAGTACTTC
TRBV5-6	TRBJ2-7	TRBD1	.	CASSRDRGVYEQYF	TGTGCCAGCAGCCGGGACAGGGGGGTCTACGAGCAGTACTTC
TRBV6-1	TRBJ1-2	.	.	CASREGVGGGYTF	TGTGCCAGCAGGGAAGGGGTCGGGGGAGGCTACACCTTC
TRBV7-9	TRBJ2-7	.	.	CASSLAAGKDEQYF	TGTGCCAGCAGCTTAGCCGCAGGAAAGGACGAGCAGTACTTC
TRBV27	TRBJ2-6	TRBD2	.	CASSLTGGWGANVLTF	TGTGCCAGCAGTTTGACGGGGGGTTGGGGGGCCAACGTCCTGACTTTC
TRBV7-2	TRBJ1-5	TRBD1	.	CASSYRAGGQPQHF	TGTGCCAGCAGCTATCGGGCAGGGGGCCAGCCCCAGCATTTT
TRBV5-1	TRBJ1-2	.	.	CASSLGGVLTYGYTF	TGCGCCAGCAGCTTGGGGGGAGTTTTAACCTATGGCTACACCTTC
TRBV7-9	TRBJ1-3	TRBD1	.	CASSRDRGMTGNTIYF	TGTGCCAGCAGCCGAGACAGGGGGATGACTGGAAACACCATATATTTT